The 8 T cell receptor beta chains reported below all come from one sample, sequenced in a study of metastatic and nonmetastatic thyroid tumors. TCRdb re-clonotyped the PCR reads through MiXCR. The top ten clones hold about 9% of a sample with about 42,000 clones, around 10% of them seen once. Before thyroid surgery, none of the patients had received any treatment. Sequenced: blood. These receptors were taken from a male donor with papillary thyroid cancer or a benign thyroid nodule (not recorded which). Some clones in this sample may be carry-over from other donors' samples.

This clone has at least ten counts. The rearrangement uses TRBV14 and TRBJ1-1; perhaps TRBD1 as D (6 bases). The CDR3 sequence is 15 residues long. With 0 bases removed from V and 3 bases from J, the gap between germline ends came to 11 bases. Germline V gene lookup returns CDR1 SGHDN and CDR2 FVKESK. The CDR3 protein is CASSQDRGWDTEAFF. CDR3 DNA sequence: TGTGCCAGCAGCCAAGATAGGGGGTGGGACACTGAAGCTTTCTTT. The whole variable domain, filled in from reference TRBV14 and TRBJ1-1, reads EAGVTQFPSHSVIEKGQTVTLRCDPISGHDNLYWYRRVMGKEIKFLLHFVKESKQDESGMPNNRFLAERTGGTYSTLKVQPAELEDSGVYFCASSQDRGWDTEAFFGQGTRLTVV.

This clone has a handful of counts. V and J are TRBV4-3 and TRBJ2-3; D not resolved. Germline V gene lookup returns CDR1 LGHNA and CDR2 YSLEER. V lost 0 bases and J 6 bases, leaving 13 bases between the germline ends. The CDR3 length is 15 residues. CDR3 DNA: TGCGCCAGCAGCCAAGAAAGACGGGTTCCGGATACGCAGTATTTT. It is translated as CASSQERRVPDTQYF.

The table lists this clone with many counts. The CDR3 spells CSGARTRSYNEQFF. CDR3 DNA: TGCAGTGGGGCCCGGACTAGATCCTACAATGAGCAGTTCTTC. J is TRBJ2-1 and V is TRBV20-1; 7 nucleotides agree with TRBD2. V lost 7 bases, J lost 1 base, and 7 bases stayed unmatched. The CDR3 is 14 amino acids. CDR1 DFQATT and CDR2 SNEGSKA come from the germline V gene (reference sequence).

The chain combines TRBV12-3 or TRBV12-4 with TRBJ2-1, with 10 bases matching TRBD2. This CDR3 region has 20 residues. V was pared by 1 base and J by 6 bases, with 18 bases of the junction left unmatched. CDR3 in amino acids: CASSLVLRVPGLARINEQFF. CDR3 sequence (DNA): TGTGCCAGCAGTTTAGTGTTGAGGGTTCCGGGACTAGCGAGGATCAATGAGCAGTTCTTC.

This clone has at least ten counts. The chain uses TRBV7-2 and TRBJ2-5; D gene uncertain. This CDR3 comprises 14 residues. Trimming removed 10 bases from V and 3 bases from J, with 18 bases in between. Germline V lookup: CDR1 SGHTA, CDR2 FQGNSA. The CDR3 is CATRPRFEKETQYF. As DNA, the CDR3 is TGTGCCACCCGCCCCCGTTTCGAGAAAGAGACCCAGTACTTC.

This clone was counted many times. The rearrangement uses TRBV7-6 and TRBJ1-1; D is perhaps TRBD1 (6 bases). The germline gives CDR1 SGHVS, CDR2 FNYEAQ. The CDR3 is 15 amino acids. V dropped 2 bases and J dropped 3 bases, with 13 bases sitting between them. The CDR3 region is CASSLIPGEDTEAFF. CDR3 coding DNA: TGTGCCAGCAGCTTAATTCCAGGGGAGGACACTGAAGCTTTCTTT.

V is TRBV7-2 and J is TRBJ1-1, with a tentative D call TRBD1 (6 bases). The CDR3 is made up of 15 amino acids. CDR1 is SGHTA, CDR2 FQGNSA, per germline. Trimming cost V 5 bases and J 3 bases, with 16 bases left between them. In nucleotides, the CDR3 is TGTGCCAGCAGCCCACACAGGGCCCTTTACACTGAAGCTTTCTTT. It codes for CASSPHRALYTEAFF.

This clone appeared many times. This rearrangement joins TRBV2 to TRBJ2-2; 12 positions match TRBD2. This CDR3 comprises 15 residues. Trimming at V came to 4 bases and at J to 4 bases, leaving 1 base not matched to a gene. Germline V lookup: CDR1 SNHLY, CDR2 FYNNEI. The CDR3 protein is CASSVGLAGTGELFF. The CDR3, as DNA: TGTGCCAGCAGTGTGGGACTAGCGGGCACCGGGGAGCTGTTTTTT.